This note documents a single T cell receptor beta chain sequence. Its matching antigen is unknown. A universal primer site and UMIs were added as TCR cDNA was made by 5'RACE template switching. TCRdb reprocessed the 5' RACE reads with MiXCR, giving one entry per CDR3 protein. Here the sample spans nearly 300,000 distinct CDR3 sequences, approximately 10% being singletons. Per germline, CDR1 MNHEY and CDR2 SVGEGT. The V end lost 7 bases, the J end lost 8 bases, and 19 bases lay between the germline ends. This CDR3 has 14 residues. This entry belongs to a study of T cells after yellow fever vaccination. Whole-study context: Where fractions had low cell numbers, libraries were prepared from them with the SMART-Seq v4 Ultra Low Input RNA kit. Study-wide results and limits: Highly abundant clonotypes carried over from the bulk population could end up in FACS-sorted repertoires as contaminants. After the booster, around 95% of CD4 and about nine tenths of CD8 primary-response clones were re-detected.

The V call is TRBV6-2 or TRBV6-3, the J call TRBJ2-3; a weak D match, TRBD2 (5 bases). The sequence derives from a man aged 18-30 years who received the YFV17D yellow fever vaccine. The source material was CD4+ T cells sorted from PBMCs, sampled 5 days after the yellow fever booster vaccination. The CDR3 sequence: CASTKASPAGTQYF. For the CDR3, the DNA is TGTGCCAGCACCAAAGCCAGCCCCGCGGGTACGCAGTATTTT.